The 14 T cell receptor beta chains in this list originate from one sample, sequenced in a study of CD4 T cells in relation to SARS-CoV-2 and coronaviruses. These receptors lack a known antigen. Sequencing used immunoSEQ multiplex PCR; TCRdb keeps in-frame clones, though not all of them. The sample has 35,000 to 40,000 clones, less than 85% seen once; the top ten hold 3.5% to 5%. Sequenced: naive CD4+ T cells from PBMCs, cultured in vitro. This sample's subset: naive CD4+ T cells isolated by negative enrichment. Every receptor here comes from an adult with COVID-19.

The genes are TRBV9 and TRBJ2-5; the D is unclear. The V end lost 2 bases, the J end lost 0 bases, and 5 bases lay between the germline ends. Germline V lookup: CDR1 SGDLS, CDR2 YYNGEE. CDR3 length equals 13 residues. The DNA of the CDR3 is TGTGCCAGCAGCGTTTCTAACCAAGAGACCCAGTACTTC. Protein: CASSVSNQETQYF.

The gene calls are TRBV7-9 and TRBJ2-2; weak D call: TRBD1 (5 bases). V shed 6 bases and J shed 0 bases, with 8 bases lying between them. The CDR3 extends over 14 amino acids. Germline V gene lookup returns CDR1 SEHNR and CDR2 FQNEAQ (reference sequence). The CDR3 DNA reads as TGTGCCAGCAGTAAGACAGCGAACACCGGGGAGCTGTTTTTT. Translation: CASSKTANTGELFF.

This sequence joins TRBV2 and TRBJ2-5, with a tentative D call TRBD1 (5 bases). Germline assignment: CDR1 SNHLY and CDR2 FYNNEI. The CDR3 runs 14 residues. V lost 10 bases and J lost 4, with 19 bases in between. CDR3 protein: CATGRAQGGETQYF. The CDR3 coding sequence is TGTGCCACAGGAAGGGCGCAGGGCGGAGAGACCCAGTACTTC.

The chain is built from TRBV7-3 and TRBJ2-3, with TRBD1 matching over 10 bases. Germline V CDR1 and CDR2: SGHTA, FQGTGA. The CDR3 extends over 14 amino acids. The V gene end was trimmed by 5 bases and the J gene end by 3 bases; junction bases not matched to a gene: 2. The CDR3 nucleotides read TGTGCCAGCAGCACGGACAGGGGGACAGATACGCAGTATTTT. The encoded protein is CASSTDRGTDTQYF.

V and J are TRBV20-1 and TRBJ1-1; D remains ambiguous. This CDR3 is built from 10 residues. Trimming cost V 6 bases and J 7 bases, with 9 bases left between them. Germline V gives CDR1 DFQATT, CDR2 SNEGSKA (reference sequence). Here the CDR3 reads CSARTDEAFF. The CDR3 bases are TGCAGTGCCAGGACCGATGAAGCTTTCTTT.

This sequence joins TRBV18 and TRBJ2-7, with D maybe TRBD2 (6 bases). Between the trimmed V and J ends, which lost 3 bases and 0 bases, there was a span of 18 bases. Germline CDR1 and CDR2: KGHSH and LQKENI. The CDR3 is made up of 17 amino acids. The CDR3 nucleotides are TGTGCCAGCTCACCCGAAGGACTTAGGACTAACTCCTACGAGCAGTACTTC. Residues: CASSPEGLRTNSYEQYF. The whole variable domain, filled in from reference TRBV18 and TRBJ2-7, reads NAGVMQNPRHLVRRRGQEARLRCSPMKGHSHVYWYRQLPEEGLKFMVYLQKENIIDESGMPKERFSAEFPKEGPSILRIQQVVRGDSAAYFCASSPEGLRTNSYEQYFGPGTRLTVT.

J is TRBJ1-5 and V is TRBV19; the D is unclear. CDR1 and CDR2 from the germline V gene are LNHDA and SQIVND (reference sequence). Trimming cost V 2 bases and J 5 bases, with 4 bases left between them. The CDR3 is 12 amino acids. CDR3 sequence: CASSINHQPQHF. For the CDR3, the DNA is TGTGCCAGTAGTATAAATCATCAGCCCCAGCATTTT.

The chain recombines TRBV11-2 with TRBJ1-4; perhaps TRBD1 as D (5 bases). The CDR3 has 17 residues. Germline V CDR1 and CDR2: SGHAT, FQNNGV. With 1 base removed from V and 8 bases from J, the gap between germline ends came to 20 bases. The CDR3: CASSLVGAGDSREKLFF. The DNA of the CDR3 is TGTGCCAGCAGCTTAGTAGGGGCAGGCGATAGTCGGGAAAAACTGTTTTTT.

CDR3 nucleotide sequence: TGTGCCAGCAGCCAATGGGGGGAGAACACTGAAGCTTTCTTT. This encodes CASSQWGENTEAFF. The V call is TRBV3-1 (or the pseudogene TRBV3-2), the J call TRBJ1-1; tentatively, D is TRBD1 (5 bases). The germline V gene encodes CDR1 LGHDT and CDR2 YNNKEL (reference sequence). The V gene lost 2 bases and the J gene lost 1 base, with 8 bases spanning the gap. This CDR3 contains 14 residues.

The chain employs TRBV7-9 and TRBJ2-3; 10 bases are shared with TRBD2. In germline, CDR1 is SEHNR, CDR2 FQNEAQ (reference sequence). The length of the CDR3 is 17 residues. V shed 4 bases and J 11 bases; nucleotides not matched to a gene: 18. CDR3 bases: TGTGCCAGCAGCTCCCGGACTAGCGGACTACTAAACTGGGGGCAGTATTTT. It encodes CASSSRTSGLLNWGQYF.

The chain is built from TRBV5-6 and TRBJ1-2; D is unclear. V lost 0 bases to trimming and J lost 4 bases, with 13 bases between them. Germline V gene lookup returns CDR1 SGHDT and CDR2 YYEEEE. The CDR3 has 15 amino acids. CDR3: CASSLATGPFYGYTF. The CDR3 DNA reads TGTGCCAGCAGCTTGGCCACCGGGCCTTTCTATGGCTACACCTTC.

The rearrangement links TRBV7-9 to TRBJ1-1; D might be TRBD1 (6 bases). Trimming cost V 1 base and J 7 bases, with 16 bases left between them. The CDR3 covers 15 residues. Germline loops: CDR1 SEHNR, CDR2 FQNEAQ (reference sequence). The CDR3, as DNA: TGTGCCAGCAGCTTAGAGGGGGGGACCAATTTTGAAGCTTTCTTT. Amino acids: CASSLEGGTNFEAFF.

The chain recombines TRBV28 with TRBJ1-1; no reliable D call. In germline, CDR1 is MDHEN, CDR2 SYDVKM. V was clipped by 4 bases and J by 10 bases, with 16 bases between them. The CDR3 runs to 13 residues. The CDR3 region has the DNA TGTGCCAGCAGTTCCTCTCTTTCCCCGGGAGCTTTCTTT. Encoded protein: CASSSSLSPGAFF.

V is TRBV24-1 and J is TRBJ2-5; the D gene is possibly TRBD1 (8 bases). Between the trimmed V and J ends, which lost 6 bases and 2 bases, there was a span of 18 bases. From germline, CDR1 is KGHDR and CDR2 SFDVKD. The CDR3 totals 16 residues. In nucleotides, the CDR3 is TGTGCCACCAGTTTGGGAGGGGACAGGCTTCAAGAGACCCAGTACTTC. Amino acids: CATSLGGDRLQETQYF.